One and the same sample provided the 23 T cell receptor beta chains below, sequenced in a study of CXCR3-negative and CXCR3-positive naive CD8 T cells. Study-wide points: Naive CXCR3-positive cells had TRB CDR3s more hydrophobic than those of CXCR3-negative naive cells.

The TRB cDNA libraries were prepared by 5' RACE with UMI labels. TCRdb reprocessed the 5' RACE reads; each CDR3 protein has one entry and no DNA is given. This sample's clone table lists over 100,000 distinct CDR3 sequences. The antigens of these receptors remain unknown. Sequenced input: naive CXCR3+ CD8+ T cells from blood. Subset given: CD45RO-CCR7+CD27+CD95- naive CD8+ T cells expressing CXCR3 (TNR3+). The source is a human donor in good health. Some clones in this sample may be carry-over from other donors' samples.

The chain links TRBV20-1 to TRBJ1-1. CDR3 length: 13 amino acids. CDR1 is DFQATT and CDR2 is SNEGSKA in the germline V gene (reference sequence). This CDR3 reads CSVRARSDTEAFF.

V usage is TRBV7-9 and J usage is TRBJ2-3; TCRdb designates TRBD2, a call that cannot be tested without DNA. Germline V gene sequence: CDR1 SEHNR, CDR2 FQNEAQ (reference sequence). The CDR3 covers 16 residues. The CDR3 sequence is CASSRLAGGPEYTQYF.

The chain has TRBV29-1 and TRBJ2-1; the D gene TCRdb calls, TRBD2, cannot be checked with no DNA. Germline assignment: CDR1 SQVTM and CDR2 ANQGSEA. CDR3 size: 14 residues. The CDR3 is CSSRMISGNNEQFF.

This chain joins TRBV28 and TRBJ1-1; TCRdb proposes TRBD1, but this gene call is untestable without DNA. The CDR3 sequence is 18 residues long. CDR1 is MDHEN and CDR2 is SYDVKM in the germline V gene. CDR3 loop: CASTKSYNRPQMNTEAFF.

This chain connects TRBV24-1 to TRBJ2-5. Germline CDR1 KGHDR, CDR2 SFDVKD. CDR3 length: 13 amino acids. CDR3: CATSDFGEETQYF.

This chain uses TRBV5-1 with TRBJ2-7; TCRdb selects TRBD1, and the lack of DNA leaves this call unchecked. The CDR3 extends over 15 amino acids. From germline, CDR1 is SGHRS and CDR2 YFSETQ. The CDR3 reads CASSSGWDSPYEQYF.

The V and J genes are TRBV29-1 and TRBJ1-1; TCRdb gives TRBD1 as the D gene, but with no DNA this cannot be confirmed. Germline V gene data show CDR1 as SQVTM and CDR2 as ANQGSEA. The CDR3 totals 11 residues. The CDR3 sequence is CSAETGIGAFF.

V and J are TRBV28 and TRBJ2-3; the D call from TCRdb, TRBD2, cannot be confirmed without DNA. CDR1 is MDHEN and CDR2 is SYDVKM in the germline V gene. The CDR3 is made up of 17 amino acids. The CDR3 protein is CASSLWTSGIGTDTQYF.

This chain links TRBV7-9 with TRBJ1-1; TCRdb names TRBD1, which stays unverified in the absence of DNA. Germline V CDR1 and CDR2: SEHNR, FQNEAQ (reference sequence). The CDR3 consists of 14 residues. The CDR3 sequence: CASSLNRGHTEAFF.

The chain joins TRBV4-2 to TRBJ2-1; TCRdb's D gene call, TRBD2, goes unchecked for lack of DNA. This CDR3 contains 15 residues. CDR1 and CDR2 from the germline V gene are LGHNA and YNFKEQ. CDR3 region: CASSQVADSSDEQFF.

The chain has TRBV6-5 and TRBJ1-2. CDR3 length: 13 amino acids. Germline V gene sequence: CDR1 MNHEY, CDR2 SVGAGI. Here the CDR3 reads CASSPDNNYGYTF.

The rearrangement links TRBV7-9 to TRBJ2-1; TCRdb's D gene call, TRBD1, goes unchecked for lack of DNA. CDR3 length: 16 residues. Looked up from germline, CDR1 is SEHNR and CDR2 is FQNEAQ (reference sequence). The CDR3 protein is CASSPAAGTDYNEQFF.

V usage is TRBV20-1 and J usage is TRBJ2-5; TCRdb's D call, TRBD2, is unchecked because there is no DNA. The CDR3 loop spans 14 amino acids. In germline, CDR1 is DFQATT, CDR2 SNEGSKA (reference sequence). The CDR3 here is CSARRQDPRETQYF.

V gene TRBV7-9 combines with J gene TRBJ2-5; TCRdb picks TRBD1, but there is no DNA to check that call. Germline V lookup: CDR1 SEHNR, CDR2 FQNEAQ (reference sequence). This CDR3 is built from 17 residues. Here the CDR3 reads CASSHRQGFTEQETQYF.

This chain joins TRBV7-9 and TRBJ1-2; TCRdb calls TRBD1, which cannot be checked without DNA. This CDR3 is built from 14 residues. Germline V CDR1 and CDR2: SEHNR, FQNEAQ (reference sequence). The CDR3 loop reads CASSRASGGGGYTF.

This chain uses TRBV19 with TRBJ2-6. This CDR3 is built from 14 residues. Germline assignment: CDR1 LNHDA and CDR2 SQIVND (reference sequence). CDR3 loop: CASNDFSGANVLTF. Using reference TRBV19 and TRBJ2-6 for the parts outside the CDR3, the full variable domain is DGGITQSPKYLFRKEGQNVTLSCEQNLNHDAMYWYRQDPGQGLRLIYYSQIVNDFQKGDIAEGYSVSREKKESFPLTVTSAQKNPTAFYLCASNDFSGANVLTFGAGSRLTVL.

CDR3 loop: CASRPRGGQNYGYTF. The V gene is TRBV6-5, the J gene TRBJ1-2. Germline CDR1 reads MNHEY; CDR2 reads SVGAGI. The CDR3 has 15 amino acids.

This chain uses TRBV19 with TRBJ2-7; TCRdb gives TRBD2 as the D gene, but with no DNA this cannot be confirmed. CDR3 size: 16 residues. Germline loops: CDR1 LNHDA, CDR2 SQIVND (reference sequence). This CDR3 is CASSTGLAGGRYEQYF.

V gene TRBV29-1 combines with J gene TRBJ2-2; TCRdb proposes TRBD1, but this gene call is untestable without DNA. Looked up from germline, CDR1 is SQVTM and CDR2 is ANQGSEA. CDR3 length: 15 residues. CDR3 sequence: CSVETTGRDTGELFF.

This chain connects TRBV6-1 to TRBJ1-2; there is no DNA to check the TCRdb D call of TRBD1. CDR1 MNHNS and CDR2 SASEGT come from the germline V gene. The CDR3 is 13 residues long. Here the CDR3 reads CASSFTGTGGYTF.

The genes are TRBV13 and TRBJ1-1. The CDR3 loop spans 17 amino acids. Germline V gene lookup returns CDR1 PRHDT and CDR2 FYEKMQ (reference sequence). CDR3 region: CASSFLESHQVDTEAFF.

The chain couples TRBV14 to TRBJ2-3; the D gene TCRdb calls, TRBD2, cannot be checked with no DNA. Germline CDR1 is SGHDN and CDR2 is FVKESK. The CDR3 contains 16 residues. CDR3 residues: CASSQDHGARTDTQYF.

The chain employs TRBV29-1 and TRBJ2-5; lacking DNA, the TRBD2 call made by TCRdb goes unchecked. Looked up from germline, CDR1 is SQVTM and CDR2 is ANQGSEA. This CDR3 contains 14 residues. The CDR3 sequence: CSATKTSGWETQYF.